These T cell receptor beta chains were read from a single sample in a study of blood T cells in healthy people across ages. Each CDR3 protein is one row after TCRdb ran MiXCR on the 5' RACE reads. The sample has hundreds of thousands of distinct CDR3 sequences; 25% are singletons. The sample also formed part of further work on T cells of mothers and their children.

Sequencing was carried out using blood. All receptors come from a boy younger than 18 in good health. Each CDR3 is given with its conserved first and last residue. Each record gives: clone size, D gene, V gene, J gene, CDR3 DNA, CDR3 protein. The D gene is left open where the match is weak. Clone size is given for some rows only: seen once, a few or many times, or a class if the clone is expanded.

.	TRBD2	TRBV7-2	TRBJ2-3	TGTGCCAGCAGAGCGGGAGGGGCAGATACGCAGTATTTT	CASRAGGADTQYF
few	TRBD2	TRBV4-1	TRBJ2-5	TGCGCCAGCAGCCTGGGGGCTAGCGGGAGTTTTGTACAAGAGACCCAGTACTTC	CASSLGASGSFVQETQYF
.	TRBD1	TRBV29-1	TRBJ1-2	TGCAGCGTTGGTCTCGGGACAGGGAGGAATGGCTACACCTTC	CSVGLGTGRNGYTF
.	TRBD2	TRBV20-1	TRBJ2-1	TGCAGTGCTAGAGATCCGCAGCGGGAGGATCCCAATGAGCAGTTCTTC	CSARDPQREDPNEQFF
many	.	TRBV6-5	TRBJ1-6	TGTGCCAGCAGTTACAGGGATTCACCCCTCCACTTT	CASSYRDSPLHF
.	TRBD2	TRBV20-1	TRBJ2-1	TGCAGTGCTAGAGATACTAGCGGGGTAATAACCTACAATGAGCAGTTCTTC	CSARDTSGVITYNEQFF
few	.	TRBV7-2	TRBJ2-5	TGTGCCAGCAGCTTAGGGTGGCAGCCGGAGACCCAGTACTTC	CASSLGWQPETQYF
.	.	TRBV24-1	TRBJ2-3	TGTGCCACCAGTTTCTCGGGGGCAACAGATACGCAGTATTTT	CATSFSGATDTQYF
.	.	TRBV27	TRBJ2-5	TGTGCCAGCAGCACCCGGGCCCTAGACTTTGAGACCCAGTACTTC	CASSTRALDFETQYF
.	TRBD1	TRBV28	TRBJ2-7	TGTGCCAGCAGTAACAGGGGAACGAACTACGAGCAGTACTTC	CASSNRGTNYEQYF
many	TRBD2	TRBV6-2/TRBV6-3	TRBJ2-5	TGTGCCAGCACGCGAGCGGGGGATCAAGAGACCCAGTACTTC	CASTRAGDQETQYF
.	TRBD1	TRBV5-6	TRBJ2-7	TGTGCCAGCAGCCTCGGACAGGGAGCGGCCGAGCAGTACTTC	CASSLGQGAAEQYF
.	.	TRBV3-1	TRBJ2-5	TGTGCCAGCAGCCATCCGCCTCAAGAGACCCAGTACTTC	CASSHPPQETQYF
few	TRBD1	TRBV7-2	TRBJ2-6	TGTGCCAGCAGCTTCGGGACAGGTTACTCTGGGGCCAACGTCCTGACTTTC	CASSFGTGYSGANVLTF
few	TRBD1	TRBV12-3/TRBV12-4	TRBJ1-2	TGTGCCAGCAGTGATATAGTCGGACAGGGCCCTGGAGGCTACACCTTC	CASSDIVGQGPGGYTF
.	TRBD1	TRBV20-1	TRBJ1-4	TGCAGTGCTAGAGATGGGACAGCAACTAATGAAAAACTGTTTTTT	CSARDGTATNEKLFF
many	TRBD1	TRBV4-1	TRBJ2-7	TGTGCCAGCTCCGGGACAGGGGGTTACGAGCAGTACTTC	CASSGTGGYEQYF
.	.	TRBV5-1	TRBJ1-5	TGCGCCAGCAGCTTGGAGGGTGGTAATAGCAATCAGCCCCAGCATTTT	CASSLEGGNSNQPQHF
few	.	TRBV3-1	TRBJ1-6	TGTGCCAGCAGCCAAGAGGAGTCACCCCTCCACTTT	CASSQEESPLHF
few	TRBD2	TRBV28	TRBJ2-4	TGTGCCAGCAGTTTAAGGCTAGCGGGAGTTGGAAACATTCAGTACTTC	CASSLRLAGVGNIQYF
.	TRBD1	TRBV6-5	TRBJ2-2	TGTGCCAGCCACTGGACAGGGAACACCGGGGAGCTGTTTTTT	CASHWTGNTGELFF
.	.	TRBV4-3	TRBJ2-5	TGCGCCAGCAGCCAAGATGCAGCTAGCTGGGAGACCCAGTACTTC	CASSQDAASWETQYF
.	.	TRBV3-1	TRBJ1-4	TGTGCCAGCAGCCAAGATTCGGGGTCAACTAATGAAAAACTGTTTTTT	CASSQDSGSTNEKLFF
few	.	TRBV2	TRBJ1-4	TGTGCCAGCAACCGGGACCGGGGTGAAAAACTGTTTTTT	CASNRDRGEKLFF
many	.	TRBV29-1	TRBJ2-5	TGCAGCGTTGTGGGACTCCAAGAGACCCAGTACTTC	CSVVGLQETQYF
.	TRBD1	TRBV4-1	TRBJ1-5	TGCGCCAGCAGCCAGCCGACAGGGGCCCAGCCCCAGCATTTT	CASSQPTGAQPQHF
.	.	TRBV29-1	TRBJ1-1	TGCAGCGCCCGGGTGGGGACTGAAGCTTTCTTT	CSARVGTEAFF
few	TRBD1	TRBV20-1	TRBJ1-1	TGCAGTGCTGAATCAGGGGGCGCGGGTACTGAAGCTTTCTTT	CSAESGGAGTEAFF
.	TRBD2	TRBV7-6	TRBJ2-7	TGTGCCAGCAGCTTAGCGGGAGGGGCAGCCGAGCAGTACTTC	CASSLAGGAAEQYF
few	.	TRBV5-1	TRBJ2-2	TGCGCCAGCAGCTTCGGGCTAGAGGTCGGGGAGCTGTTTTTT	CASSFGLEVGELFF